This T cell receptor (beta chain) stems from a study of cytomegalovirus exposure and HLA in healthy donors. The CDR3 spans 13 residues. Germline V lookup: CDR1 MDHEN, CDR2 SYDVKM. Trimming took off 2 bases at V and 4 bases at J, with 8 bases between the two ends. This clone was seen a single time. The PCR used 60 Vbeta and 13 Jbeta primers. Repertoires were generated with immunoSEQ multiplex PCR, while TCRdb's copy carries only in-frame clones and drops some. This repertoire shows more than 150,000 clones, approximately 71% found once; its top ten account for roughly 8.2%. The material sequenced was PBMCs. The chain has TRBV28 and TRBJ1-1, with a weak D call TRBD1 (6 bases). This receptor was identified in a woman aged 35 to 49 in good health and CMV-seropositive. The CDR3 DNA follows: TGTGCCAGCAGTTTACAGGGGAGCACTGAAGCTTTCTTT. Translation: CASSLQGSTEAFF.